The rows below give T cell receptor beta chains drawn from one sample of a study of radiation and T cells in renal cell carcinoma. Produced via immunoSEQ multiplex PCR; TCRdb's table is partial and in-frame only. The data hold about 78,000 clones, with 89% observed a single time. The sample consisted of blood, taken from a patient whose treatment included radiotherapy and nephrectomy. The source of these receptors is a woman in her sixties or seventies with renal cell carcinoma. Both conserved end residues are part of each CDR3. D genes are given only for firm matches.

j_call v_call d_call cdr3_aa
TRBJ2-3 TRBV2 - CASRGGPKSPHTQYF
TRBJ1-4 TRBV2 - CASRTTGHRNEKLFF
TRBJ1-5 TRBV6-6 - CASSPQWGADNQPQHF
TRBJ2-5 TRBV6-5 TRBD2 CASTNGGSETQYF
TRBJ1-4 TRBV5-1 TRBD1 CASSRTGLSEKLFF
TRBJ1-5 TRBV7-9 - CASSPRRIYSANQPQHF
TRBJ1-1 TRBV27 - CASSLFPGLGTEAFF
TRBJ2-7 TRBV27 - CASSLSPLYEQYF
TRBJ1-3 TRBV14 - CASSQGFVEGNTIYF
TRBJ1-2 TRBV30 - CAWSAGSNYGYTF
TRBJ2-5 TRBV18 - CASSGSQETQYF
TRBJ1-6 TRBV9 - CASSVGNYNSPLHF
TRBJ2-3 TRBV5-1 - CASSPRLGQGTDTQYF
TRBJ1-6 TRBV19 - CASSSRDSPLHF
TRBJ1-6 TRBV7-9 TRBD1 CASSLTGDSPLHF
TRBJ1-2 TRBV28 TRBD1 CASSRTGYGYTF
TRBJ2-2 TRBV4-1 - CASSQERGRNTGELFF
TRBJ2-3 TRBV27 - CASSLFAGTDTQYF
TRBJ2-2 TRBV10-2 TRBD2 CASRGRTSGAINTGELFF
TRBJ2-3 TRBV2 TRBD2 CASSGSGVRPSTDTQYF
TRBJ2-3 TRBV9 - CASSRSGDTQYF
TRBJ2-3 TRBV5-1 - CASRWTSTDTQYF
TRBJ1-5 TRBV2 TRBD1 CASSPWGDSKQPQHF
TRBJ2-3 TRBV28 TRBD2 CASNPRGLGVIDTQYF
TRBJ1-6 TRBV5-1 - CASSFSDTRLTLHF
TRBJ2-1 TRBV19 TRBD2 CASSMRLAGLSGNEQFF
TRBJ2-1 TRBV10-3 TRBD2 CAIRAGTSEQFF
TRBJ2-1 TRBV5-4 - CATGQGHNEQFF
TRBJ1-1 TRBV6-1 TRBD1 CASSGEGAVGTEAFF
TRBJ1-2 TRBV4-3 TRBD1 CASSRRDSHF
TRBJ2-5 TRBV5-4 TRBD2 CASSLKLAEETQYF
TRBJ1-1 TRBV9 - CASSGGDSFNTEAFF
TRBJ1-3 TRBV5-6 - CASSLAHRLKSGNTIYF
TRBJ2-2 TRBV7-6 TRBD2 CASSTQRGWDTGELFF
TRBJ2-7 TRBV28 - CASSPGGGYEQYF
TRBJ1-1 TRBV19 - CASSAARNTEAFF
TRBJ1-6 TRBV9 TRBD1 CASSMRRDRGNSPLHF
TRBJ2-6 TRBV15 - CATSRVISGANVLTF
TRBJ2-7 TRBV9 TRBD2 CASSLNGGYEQYF
TRBJ1-1 TRBV27 - CASGRSSTEAFF
TRBJ2-1 TRBV29-1 TRBD2 CSVSVIAGANNEQFF
TRBJ2-7 TRBV7-8 - CASSRKGSAEQYF
TRBJ1-1 TRBV2 - CASSDLKYTEAFF
TRBJ1-4 TRBV7-9 - CASSQTATNEKLFF
TRBJ1-5 TRBV6-5 - CASSYSVLNNQPQHF
TRBJ2-3 TRBV9 TRBD2 CASSVRGGPDTQYF
TRBJ1-5 TRBV5-8 TRBD1 CASSFPTGRAEPQHF
TRBJ2-3 TRBV9 - CASSELGGGADTQYF
TRBJ1-3 TRBV7-9 - CASSKMGSGNTIYF
TRBJ1-6 TRBV5-1 - CASSTSGTYSPLHF
TRBJ1-2 TRBV27 TRBD1 CASSFQGDYGYTF
TRBJ2-7 TRBV10-3 - CAISYGSTYEQYF